This entry lists 2 T cell receptor beta chains sequenced from one sample in a study of blood T cell repertoires in COVID-19. The assay was immunoSEQ multiplex PCR, and TCRdb's table has in-frame clones only and misses some. The sample lists some 180,000 clones; under 80% were seen once. Sequencing was done on a sample of peripheral blood. The receptor set was obtained from a man in his fifties who had recovered from COVID-19.

This chain joins TRBV24-1 and TRBJ2-1; D possibly corresponds to TRBD2 (5 bases). The CDR3 extends over 12 amino acids. From germline, CDR1 is KGHDR and CDR2 SFDVKD. Trimming shortened V by 1 base and J by 9 bases, and 6 bases separated the two germline ends. DNA of the CDR3: TGTGCCACCAGTGATTTCAGCGGTGAGCAGTTCTTC. Protein product: CATSDFSGEQFF.

The CDR3 region has the DNA TGTGCCAGCAGCGCGACAGGGCTTTTTGCCTACGAGCAGTACTTC. Encoded protein: CASSATGLFAYEQYF. The V call is TRBV6-5, the J call TRBJ2-7, with 7 bases matching TRBD1. The germline V gene has CDR1 MNHEY and CDR2 SVGAGI. CDR3 length equals 15 residues. J was trimmed by 2 bases and V by 6 bases; bases with no gene match: 10.